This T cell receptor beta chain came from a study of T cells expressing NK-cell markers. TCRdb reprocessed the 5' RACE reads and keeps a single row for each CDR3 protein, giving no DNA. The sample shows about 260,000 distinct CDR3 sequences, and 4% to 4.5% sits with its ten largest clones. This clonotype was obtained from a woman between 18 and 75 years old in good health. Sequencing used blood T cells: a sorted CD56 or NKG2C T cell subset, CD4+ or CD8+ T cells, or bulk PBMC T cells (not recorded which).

The CDR3: CASSLGAEVNYGYTF. The chain joins TRBV5-1 to TRBJ1-2; TCRdb lists TRBD1, though no DNA is available to test this call. Germline V gene data show CDR1 as SGHRS and CDR2 as YFSETQ. The CDR3 is 15 amino acids.